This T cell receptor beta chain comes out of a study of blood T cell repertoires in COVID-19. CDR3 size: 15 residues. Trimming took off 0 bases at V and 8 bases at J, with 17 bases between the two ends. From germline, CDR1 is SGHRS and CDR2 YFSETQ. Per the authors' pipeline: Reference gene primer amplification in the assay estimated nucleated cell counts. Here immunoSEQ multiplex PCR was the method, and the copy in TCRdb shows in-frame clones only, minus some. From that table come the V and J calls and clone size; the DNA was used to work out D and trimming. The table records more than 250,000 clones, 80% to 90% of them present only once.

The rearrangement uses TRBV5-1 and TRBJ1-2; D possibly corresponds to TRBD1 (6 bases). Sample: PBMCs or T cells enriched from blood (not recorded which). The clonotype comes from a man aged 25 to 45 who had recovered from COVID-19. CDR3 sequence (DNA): TGCGCCAGCAGCTTGGAACAGGGCAGGTTGAAGGGCTACACCTTC. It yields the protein CASSLEQGRLKGYTF.